This entry lists 22 T cell receptor beta chains sequenced from one sample in a study of T cell repertoires in cytomegalovirus infection. From the reads, TCRdb called clonotypes with MiXCR, one entry per CDR3 protein. The table includes 480,000 or so distinct CDR3 sequences, about 11% detected once. Material: PBMCs. Receptors were obtained from a human donor in good health (CMV status not recorded). Some clones in this sample may be carry-over from other donors' samples.

This clonotype was observed at least ten times. The V gene is TRBV19, the J gene TRBJ1-5, with D possibly TRBD1 on 5 matching bases. V was trimmed by 7 bases and J by 0 bases, leaving 16 bases between them. CDR1 and CDR2 (germline): LNHDA, SQIVND (reference sequence). This CDR3 has 16 residues. CDR3 sequence reads: CASTTGPIYSNQPQHF. The CDR3 DNA sequence: TGTGCCAGTACTACGGGACCGATTTATAGCAATCAGCCCCAGCATTTT.

This clonotype was picked up many times. The chain combines TRBV7-9 with TRBJ1-6; D is uncertain. V was trimmed by 1 base and J by 10 bases, leaving 8 bases between them. The CDR3 sequence is 13 residues long. Germline CDR1 SEHNR, CDR2 FQNEAQ (reference sequence). For the CDR3, the DNA is TGTGCCAGCAGCTTAGATGTGGGATCACCCCTCCACTTT. This gives the protein CASSLDVGSPLHF.

This clonotype was picked up many times. The chain uses TRBV25-1 and TRBJ1-2; TRBD1 agrees at 7 bases. Germline trimming cut 0 bases from V and 5 bases from J; bases unmatched to any gene: 9. CDR1 and CDR2 (germline): MGHDK, SYGVNS. The CDR3 totals 16 residues. CDR3 coding DNA: TGTGCCAGCAGTGAATATATGGAGGGGGCGGCATATGGCTACACCTTC. Translating it yields CASSEYMEGAAYGYTF.

This clonotype was counted many times. This chain uses TRBV29-1 with TRBJ1-5; D remains unclear. The germline V gene has CDR1 SQVTM and CDR2 ANQGSEA. V was shortened by 2 bases and J by 6 bases, with 8 bases between the two germline ends. The CDR3 length is 12 residues. In DNA, the CDR3 is TGCAGCGTTGAAACTTCAGGTCAGCCCCAGCATTTT. It specifies CSVETSGQPQHF.

This clonotype has a handful of counts. The CDR3 region has the DNA TGTGCCAGCCGGACAGGGCAATCCACTAATGAAAAACTGTTTTTT. It codes for CASRTGQSTNEKLFF. V usage is TRBV6-6 and J usage is TRBJ1-4; 8 bases fit TRBD1. CDR1 and CDR2 (germline): MNHNY, SVGAGI (reference sequence). The V segment lost 8 bases and the J segment 2 bases; nucleotides outside the gene matches: 7. The CDR3 consists of 15 residues.

This clonotype was seen many times. The chain employs TRBV28 and TRBJ2-7; tentative D call: TRBD1 (5 bases). CDR3 length: 16 residues. Per the germline V gene, CDR1 is MDHEN and CDR2 is SYDVKM. The germline V and J ends were trimmed by 6 bases and 2 bases, with 20 bases remaining between them. The CDR3, as DNA: TGTGCCAGCAGCCCACCCTCAGGGTTTAGGGCCTACGAGCAGTACTTC. It codes for CASSPPSGFRAYEQYF.

The chain carries TRBV5-5 and TRBJ2-7; D might be TRBD1 or TRBD2, each matching 5 bases. V gave up 4 bases and J gave up 2 bases, with 22 bases separating them. Germline V lookup: CDR1 SGHKS, CDR2 YYEKEE (reference sequence). The CDR3 consists of 17 residues. CDR3 DNA sequence: TGTGCCAGCAGCGGGGGTGAAACAGATCTACTGACCTACGAGCAGTACTTC. This gives the protein CASSGGETDLLTYEQYF.

This clonotype was found many times. The J gene is TRBJ2-7, the V gene TRBV15, with a tentative D call TRBD2 (7 bases). The V and J ends lost 3 bases and 1 base respectively, with 10 bases between them. Germline CDR1 LNHNV, CDR2 YYDKDF (reference sequence). The CDR3 is 14 residues long. CDR3 region: CATSRGGGSYEQYF. CDR3 DNA: TGTGCCACCAGCAGGGGAGGGGGTTCCTACGAGCAGTACTTC.

This clonotype came up many times. V usage is TRBV11-2 and J usage is TRBJ1-2; TRBD1 matches 8 bases. J lost 2 bases, V lost 0 bases, and 5 bases had no gene match. Germline V lookup: CDR1 SGHAT, CDR2 FQNNGV. The CDR3 runs 16 residues. As DNA, the CDR3 is TGTGCCAGCAGCTTAGAAGTAAACAGGGGGAACTATGGCTACACCTTC. Protein product: CASSLEVNRGNYGYTF.

This clonotype came up many times. The chain has TRBV20-1 and TRBJ2-4, with 9 bases matching TRBD2. After removal of 1 base from V and 0 bases from J, the junction contained 4 bases not matched to a gene. The CDR3 loop spans 16 amino acids. Germline loops: CDR1 DFQATT, CDR2 SNEGSKA (reference sequence). This chain's CDR3 is CSARVGAGGAKNIQYF. The CDR3 bases are TGCAGTGCTAGAGTGGGAGCGGGGGGAGCCAAAAACATTCAGTACTTC.

For the CDR3, the DNA is TGTGCCTGGAGGGGATCAGGAACTGAAGCTTTCTTT. This sequence encodes CAWRGSGTEAFF. This chain uses TRBV30 with TRBJ1-1; D is unresolved. The V gene lost 3 bases and the J gene lost 5 bases, with 10 bases spanning the gap. CDR3 length: 12 residues. Germline V gene data show CDR1 as GTSNPN and CDR2 as SVGIG (reference sequence).

This clonotype was observed many times. J is TRBJ2-5 and V is TRBV7-2, with 7 bases matching TRBD2. CDR3 length: 15 residues. Per germline, CDR1 SGHTA and CDR2 FQGNSA. After removal of 4 bases from V and 5 bases from J, the junction contained 10 bases not matched to a gene. This chain's CDR3 is CASSSAGLSRETQYF. As DNA, the CDR3 is TGTGCCAGCAGCTCAGCGGGACTCTCGCGGGAGACCCAGTACTTC.

At least ten counts were recorded for this clonotype. The gene calls are TRBV5-1 and TRBJ2-1; 11 bases map to TRBD2. CDR3 length: 16 amino acids. Germline V gene lookup returns CDR1 SGHRS and CDR2 YFSETQ. J was trimmed by 9 bases and V by 1 base; bases with no gene match: 9. The CDR3 bases are TGCGCCAGCAGCTTGACTAGCGGGAGTCGGGGAGGTGAGCAGTTCTTC. This translates into CASSLTSGSRGGEQFF. Together with reference TRBV5-1 and TRBJ2-1, the CDR3 gives the full variable domain: KAGVTQTPRYLIKTRGQQVTLSCSPISGHRSVSWYQQTPGQGLQFLFEYFSETQRNKGNFPGRFSGRQFSNSRSEMNVSTLELGDSALYLCASSLTSGSRGGEQFFGPGTRLTVL.

This chain links TRBV5-1 with TRBJ2-7, with 9 nucleotides matching TRBD1. Per germline, CDR1 SGHRS and CDR2 YFSETQ. The CDR3 extends over 15 amino acids. The trim removed 3 bases at V and 2 bases at J, leaving 6 bases unmatched. DNA for the CDR3: TGCGCCAGCAGCTGGGGGACAGGGCAACCCTACGAGCAGTACTTC. Translated: CASSWGTGQPYEQYF. The full variable domain, in which reference TRBV5-1 and TRBJ2-7 provide the parts outside the CDR3, is KAGVTQTPRYLIKTRGQQVTLSCSPISGHRSVSWYQQTPGQGLQFLFEYFSETQRNKGNFPGRFSGRQFSNSRSEMNVSTLELGDSALYLCASSWGTGQPYEQYFGPGTRLTVT.

This clonotype was detected ten times or more. V and J are TRBV12-3 or TRBV12-4 and TRBJ2-3; D might be TRBD2 (5 bases). The CDR3 contains 15 residues. Between the trimmed V and J ends, which lost 3 bases and 0 bases, there was a span of 10 bases. This CDR3 is CASSLGGQSTDTQYF. CDR3 sequence (DNA): TGTGCCAGCAGTTTGGGCGGGCAGAGCACAGATACGCAGTATTTT.

In this sample, this clonotype turned up a few times. The rearrangement links TRBV19 to TRBJ2-7; 7 bases map to TRBD1. J was trimmed by 1 base and V by 7 bases; bases with no gene match: 7. In germline, CDR1 is LNHDA, CDR2 SQIVND (reference sequence). The CDR3 is 14 amino acids. Here the CDR3 reads CASKTQGSSYEQYF. CDR3 DNA sequence: TGTGCCAGTAAAACACAGGGGTCATCCTACGAGCAGTACTTC.

This clonotype came up many times. The chain is built from TRBV11-2 and TRBJ2-3; perhaps TRBD2 as D (6 bases). This CDR3 has 15 amino acids. Germline V gene sequence: CDR1 SGHAT, CDR2 FQNNGV. V dropped 2 bases and J dropped 1 base, with 10 bases sitting between them. CDR3 sequence reads: CASSLRIAGTDTQYF. The CDR3, as DNA: TGTGCCAGCAGCTTAAGAATAGCGGGCACAGATACGCAGTATTTT.

This clonotype came up many times. This chain uses TRBV6-5 with TRBJ2-1; D ambiguous. CDR1 and CDR2 (germline): MNHEY, SVGAGI. This CDR3 spans 12 amino acids. Trimming removed 6 bases from V and 9 bases from J, with 12 bases in between. The DNA of the CDR3 is TGTGCCAGCAGCGCCGGCGGAAGTGAGCAGTTCTTC. Amino acid sequence: CASSAGGSEQFF.

The rearrangement links TRBV28 to TRBJ2-1; possibly TRBD1 for D (5 bases). V lost 7 bases to trimming and J lost 1 base, with 14 bases between them. The germline gives CDR1 MDHEN, CDR2 SYDVKM. The CDR3 runs 15 residues. This CDR3 is CASIKPPGSYNEQFF. The CDR3 DNA reads as TGTGCCAGCATCAAGCCTCCAGGGTCCTACAATGAGCAGTTCTTC. The full variable domain, in which reference TRBV28 and TRBJ2-1 provide the parts outside the CDR3, is DVKVTQSSRYLVKRTGEKVFLECVQDMDHENMFWYRQDPGLGLRLIYFSYDVKMKEKGDIPEGYSVSREKKERFSLILESASTNQTSMYLCASIKPPGSYNEQFFGPGTRLTVL.

This chain joins TRBV7-9 and TRBJ1-2; 7 bases align to TRBD1. After removal of 5 bases from V and 10 bases from J, the junction contained 10 bases not matched to a gene. The length of the CDR3 is 13 residues. The germline V gene has CDR1 SEHNR and CDR2 FQNEAQ (reference sequence). The CDR3 DNA reads TGTGCCAGCAGCCTGCAGGGGGAGGTTGACTACACCTTC. Protein sequence: CASSLQGEVDYTF.

The chain links TRBV5-1 to TRBJ1-1; D is unresolved. CDR3 size: 14 residues. The germline V and J ends were trimmed by 0 bases and 4 bases, with 10 bases remaining between them. The germline V gene encodes CDR1 SGHRS and CDR2 YFSETQ. CDR3 DNA: TGCGCCAGCAGCTTGGCCGGAACTGGCACTGAAGCTTTCTTT. This sequence encodes CASSLAGTGTEAFF.

This clonotype was observed many times. The chain combines TRBV7-8 with TRBJ1-1; D unresolved. The CDR3 has 14 amino acids. Germline lookup yields CDR1 SGHVS and CDR2 FQNEAQ. Between the trimmed V and J ends, which lost 5 bases and 11 bases, there was a span of 21 bases. DNA for the CDR3: TGTGCCAGCAGCCCGAGAGTCGACGGGTTGGGTGCTTTCTTT. It is translated as CASSPRVDGLGAFF.